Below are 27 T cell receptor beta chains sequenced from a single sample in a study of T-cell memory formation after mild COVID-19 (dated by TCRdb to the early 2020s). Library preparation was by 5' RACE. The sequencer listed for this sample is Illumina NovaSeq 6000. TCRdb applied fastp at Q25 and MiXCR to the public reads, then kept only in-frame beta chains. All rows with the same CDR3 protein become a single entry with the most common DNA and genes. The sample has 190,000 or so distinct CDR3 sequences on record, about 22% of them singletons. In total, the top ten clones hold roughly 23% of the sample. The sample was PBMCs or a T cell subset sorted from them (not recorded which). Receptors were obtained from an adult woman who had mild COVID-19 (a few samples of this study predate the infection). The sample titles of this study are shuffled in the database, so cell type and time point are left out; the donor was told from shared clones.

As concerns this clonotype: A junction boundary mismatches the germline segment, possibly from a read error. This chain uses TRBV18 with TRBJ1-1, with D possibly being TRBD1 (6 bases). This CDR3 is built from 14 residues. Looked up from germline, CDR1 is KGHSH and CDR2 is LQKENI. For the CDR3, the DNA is TGTGCCAGCTCGCCACACGAGGGGGTTTCGGAAGCTTTCTTT. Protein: CASSPHEGVSEAFF.

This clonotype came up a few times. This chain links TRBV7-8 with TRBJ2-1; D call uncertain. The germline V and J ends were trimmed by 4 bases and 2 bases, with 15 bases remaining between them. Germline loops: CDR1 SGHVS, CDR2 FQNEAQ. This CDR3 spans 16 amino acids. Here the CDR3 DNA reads TGTGCCAGCAGCTCCGGCGTGGCATTACCCTACAATGAGCAGTTCTTC. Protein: CASSSGVALPYNEQFF.

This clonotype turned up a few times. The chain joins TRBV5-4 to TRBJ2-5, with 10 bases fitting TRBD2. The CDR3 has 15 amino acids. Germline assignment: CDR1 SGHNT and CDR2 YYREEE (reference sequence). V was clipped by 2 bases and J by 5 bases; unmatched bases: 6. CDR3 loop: CASSLRAGGEETQYF. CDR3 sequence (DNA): TGTGCCAGCAGCTTACGAGCGGGAGGGGAGGAGACCCAGTACTTC.

The CDR3 nucleotides read TGCGCCAGCAGCATACTTCCGGAGGCCTACGAGCAGTACTTC. It yields the protein CASSILPEAYEQYF. The chain is built from TRBV5-1 and TRBJ2-7; weak D call: TRBD2 (5 bases). The CDR3 extends over 14 amino acids. CDR1 and CDR2 (germline): SGHRS, YFSETQ. The ends were cut back, 4 bases at V and 2 bases at J, with 13 bases in the middle.

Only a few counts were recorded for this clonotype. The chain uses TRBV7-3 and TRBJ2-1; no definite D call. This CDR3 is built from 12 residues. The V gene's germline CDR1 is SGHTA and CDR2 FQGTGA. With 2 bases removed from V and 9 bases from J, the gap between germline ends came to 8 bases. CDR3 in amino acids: CASSLSAGEQFF. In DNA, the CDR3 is TGTGCCAGCAGCTTATCCGCCGGTGAGCAGTTCTTC. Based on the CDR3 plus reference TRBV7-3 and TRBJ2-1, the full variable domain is GAGVSQTPSNKVTEKGKYVELRCDPISGHTALYWYRQSLGQGPEFLIYFQGTGAADDSGLPNDRFFAVRPEGSVSTLKIQRTERGDSAVYLCASSLSAGEQFFGPGTRLTVL.

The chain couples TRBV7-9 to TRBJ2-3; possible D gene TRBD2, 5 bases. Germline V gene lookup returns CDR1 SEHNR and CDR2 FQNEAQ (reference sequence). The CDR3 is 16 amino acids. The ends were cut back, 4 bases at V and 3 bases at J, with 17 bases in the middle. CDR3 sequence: CASSSLPGETTDTQYF. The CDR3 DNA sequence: TGTGCCAGCAGCTCCCTACCCGGGGAGACTACAGATACGCAGTATTTT.

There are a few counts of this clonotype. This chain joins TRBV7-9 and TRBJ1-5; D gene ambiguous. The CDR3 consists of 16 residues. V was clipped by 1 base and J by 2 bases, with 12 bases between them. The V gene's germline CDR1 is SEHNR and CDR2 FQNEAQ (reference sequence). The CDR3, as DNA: TGTGCCAGCAGCTTAGTTCGAGGAAGCGGCAATCAGCCCCAGCATTTT. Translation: CASSLVRGSGNQPQHF.

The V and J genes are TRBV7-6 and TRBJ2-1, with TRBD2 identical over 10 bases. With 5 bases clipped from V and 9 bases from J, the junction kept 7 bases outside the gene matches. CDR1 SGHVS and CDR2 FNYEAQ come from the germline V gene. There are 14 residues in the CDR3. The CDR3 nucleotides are TGTGCCAGCAGCCCCGGGACTAGCGCCAGTGAGCAGTTCTTC. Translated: CASSPGTSASEQFF.

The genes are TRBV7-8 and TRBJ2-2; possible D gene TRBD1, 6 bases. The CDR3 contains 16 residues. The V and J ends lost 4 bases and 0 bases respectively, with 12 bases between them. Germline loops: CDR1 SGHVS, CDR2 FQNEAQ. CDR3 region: CASSSWTETNTGELFF. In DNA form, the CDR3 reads TGTGCCAGCAGCTCCTGGACAGAAACGAACACCGGGGAGCTGTTTTTT.

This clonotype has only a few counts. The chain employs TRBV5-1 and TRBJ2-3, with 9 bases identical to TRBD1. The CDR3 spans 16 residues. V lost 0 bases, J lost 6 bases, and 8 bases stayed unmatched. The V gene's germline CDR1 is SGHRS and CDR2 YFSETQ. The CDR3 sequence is CASSLGFGTGMDTQYF. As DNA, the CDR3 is TGCGCCAGCAGCTTGGGTTTCGGGACAGGGATGGATACGCAGTATTTT. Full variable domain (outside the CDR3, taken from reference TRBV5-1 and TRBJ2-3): KAGVTQTPRYLIKTRGQQVTLSCSPISGHRSVSWYQQTPGQGLQFLFEYFSETQRNKGNFPGRFSGRQFSNSRSEMNVSTLELGDSALYLCASSLGFGTGMDTQYFGPGTRLTVL.

For the CDR3, the DNA is TGTGCCAGCAGCGCCCATGAGCCCGGGGTCTCCTACGAGCAGTACTTC. Translated, it gives CASSAHEPGVSYEQYF. The chain has TRBV7-9 and TRBJ2-7; D is possibly TRBD2 (5 bases). Trimming took off 5 bases at V and 0 bases at J, with 17 bases between the two ends. This CDR3 spans 16 amino acids. Germline CDR1 and CDR2: SEHNR and FQNEAQ (reference sequence).

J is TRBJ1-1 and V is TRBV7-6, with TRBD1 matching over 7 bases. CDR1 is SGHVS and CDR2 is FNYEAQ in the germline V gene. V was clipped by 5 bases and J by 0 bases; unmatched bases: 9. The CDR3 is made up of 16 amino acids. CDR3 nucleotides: TGTGCCAGCAGCGAGTGGAGGGGGCCCATGAACACTGAAGCTTTCTTT. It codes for CASSEWRGPMNTEAFF.

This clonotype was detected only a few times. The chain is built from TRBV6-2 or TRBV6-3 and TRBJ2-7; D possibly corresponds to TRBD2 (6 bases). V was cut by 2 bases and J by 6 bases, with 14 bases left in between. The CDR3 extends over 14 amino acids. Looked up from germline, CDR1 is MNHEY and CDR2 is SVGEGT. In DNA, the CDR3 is TGTGCCAGCAGTTACACAGGAGAAGCGGGCGAGCAGTACTTC. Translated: CASSYTGEAGEQYF.

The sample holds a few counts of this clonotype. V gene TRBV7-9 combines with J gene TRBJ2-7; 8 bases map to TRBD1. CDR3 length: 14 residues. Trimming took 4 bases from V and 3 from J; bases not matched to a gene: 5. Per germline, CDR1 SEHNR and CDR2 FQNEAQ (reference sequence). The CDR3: CASSSTGAHYEQYF. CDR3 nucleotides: TGTGCCAGCAGCTCGACAGGGGCCCACTACGAGCAGTACTTC.

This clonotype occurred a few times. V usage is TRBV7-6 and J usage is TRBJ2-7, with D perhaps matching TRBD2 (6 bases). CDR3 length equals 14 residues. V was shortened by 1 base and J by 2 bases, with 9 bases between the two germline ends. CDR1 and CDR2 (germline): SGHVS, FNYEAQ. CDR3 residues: CASSLGGEPYEQYF. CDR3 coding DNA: TGTGCCAGCAGCTTAGGCGGGGAGCCCTACGAGCAGTACTTC.

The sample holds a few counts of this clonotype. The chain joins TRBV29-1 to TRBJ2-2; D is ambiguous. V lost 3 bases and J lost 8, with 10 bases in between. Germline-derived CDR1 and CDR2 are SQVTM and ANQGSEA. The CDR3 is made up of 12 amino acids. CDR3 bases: TGCAGCGTTGACTTAGGGCTAGGGGAGCTGTTTTTT. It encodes CSVDLGLGELFF.

CDR3 amino acids: CASSPNRGSEQFF. DNA of the CDR3: TGTGCCAGCAGTCCGAACAGGGGATCAGAGCAGTTCTTC. The chain couples TRBV12-3 or TRBV12-4 to TRBJ2-1; 7 bases align to TRBD1. The J segment lost 10 bases and the V segment lost 5 bases, leaving 8 bases of the junction unmatched. The CDR3 loop spans 13 amino acids.

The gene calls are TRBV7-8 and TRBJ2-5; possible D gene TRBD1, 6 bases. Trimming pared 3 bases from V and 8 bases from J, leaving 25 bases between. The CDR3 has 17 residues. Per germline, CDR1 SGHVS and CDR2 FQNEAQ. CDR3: CASSFSRYRAMGDTQYF. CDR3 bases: TGTGCCAGCAGCTTTAGTCGGTACAGGGCAATGGGAGATACCCAGTACTTC.

Here the CDR3 reads CASSKYRDRSQETQYF. In nucleotides, the CDR3 is TGTGCCAGCAGTAAGTACCGGGACAGGAGTCAAGAGACCCAGTACTTC. The gene calls are TRBV6-1 and TRBJ2-5, with TRBD1 identical over 8 bases. Germline lookup yields CDR1 MNHNS and CDR2 SASEGT. The V segment lost 5 bases and the J segment 2 bases; nucleotides outside the gene matches: 10. The CDR3 spans 16 residues.

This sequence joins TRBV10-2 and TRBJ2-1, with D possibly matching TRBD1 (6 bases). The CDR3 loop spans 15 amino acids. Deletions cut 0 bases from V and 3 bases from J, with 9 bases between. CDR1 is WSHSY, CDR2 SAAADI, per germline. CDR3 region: CASSESGRGYNEQFF. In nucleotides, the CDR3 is TGCGCCAGCAGTGAGTCAGGCAGGGGCTACAATGAGCAGTTCTTC.

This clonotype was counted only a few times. The CDR3 loop is CASSEGSLETQYF. In DNA form, the CDR3 reads TGTGCCAGCAGTGAGGGGAGCCTCGAGACCCAGTACTTC. The V call is TRBV25-1, the J call TRBJ2-5; TRBD2 might be the D (5 bases). CDR3 length: 13 amino acids. V was clipped by 3 bases and J by 5 bases, with 10 bases between them. Looked up from germline, CDR1 is MGHDK and CDR2 is SYGVNS.

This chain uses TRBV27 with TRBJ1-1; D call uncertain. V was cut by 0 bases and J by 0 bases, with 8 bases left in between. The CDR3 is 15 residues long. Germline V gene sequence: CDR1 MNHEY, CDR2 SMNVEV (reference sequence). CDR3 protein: CASSLSYSLNTEAFF. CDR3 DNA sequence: TGTGCCAGCAGTTTATCGTACAGCCTGAACACTGAAGCTTTCTTT.

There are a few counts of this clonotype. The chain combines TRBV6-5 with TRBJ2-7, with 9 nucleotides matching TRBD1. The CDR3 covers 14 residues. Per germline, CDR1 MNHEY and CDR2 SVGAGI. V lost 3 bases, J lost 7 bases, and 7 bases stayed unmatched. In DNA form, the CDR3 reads TGTGCCAGCAGTTATACAGGGGGCCGAGATGAGCAGTACTTC. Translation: CASSYTGGRDEQYF.

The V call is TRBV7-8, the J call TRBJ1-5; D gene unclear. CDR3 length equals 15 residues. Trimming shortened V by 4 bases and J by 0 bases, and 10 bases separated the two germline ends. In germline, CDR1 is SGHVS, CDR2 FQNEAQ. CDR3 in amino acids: CASSSGGYSNQPQHF. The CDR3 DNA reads TGTGCCAGCAGCTCTGGCGGATATAGCAATCAGCCCCAGCATTTT.

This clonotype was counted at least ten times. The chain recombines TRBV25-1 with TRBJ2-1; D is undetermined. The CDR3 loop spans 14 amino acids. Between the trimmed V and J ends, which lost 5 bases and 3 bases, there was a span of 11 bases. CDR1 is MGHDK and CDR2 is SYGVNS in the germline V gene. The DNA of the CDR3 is TGTGCCAGCAGTCAGTCCGACTTCTACAATGAGCAGTTCTTC. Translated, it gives CASSQSDFYNEQFF.

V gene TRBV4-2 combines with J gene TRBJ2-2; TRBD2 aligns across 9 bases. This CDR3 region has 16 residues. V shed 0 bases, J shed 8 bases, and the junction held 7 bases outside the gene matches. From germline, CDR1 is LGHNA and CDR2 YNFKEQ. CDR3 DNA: TGTGCCAGCAGCCAAGATGGAGTAGCGGGGGCTGGGGAGCTGTTTTTT. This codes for CASSQDGVAGAGELFF.

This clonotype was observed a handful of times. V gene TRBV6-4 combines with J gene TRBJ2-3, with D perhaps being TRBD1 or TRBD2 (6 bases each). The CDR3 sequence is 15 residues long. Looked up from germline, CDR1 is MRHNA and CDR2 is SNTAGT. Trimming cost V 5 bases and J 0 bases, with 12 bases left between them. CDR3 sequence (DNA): TGTGCCAGCAGTCGGGGGCGGGGAAGCACAGATACGCAGTATTTT. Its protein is CASSRGRGSTDTQYF.